This paragraph covers one T cell receptor (beta chain) sequence. This sample stems from a study of T cell changes during pregnancy in multiple sclerosis. The repertoire was sequenced with immunoSEQ multiplex PCR; TCRdb's copy has only in-frame clones and lacks some. This sample has around 62,000 clones, with roughly nine tenths found just once. CDR3 size: 15 residues. Trimming removed 4 bases from V and 2 bases from J, with 13 bases in between. The germline gives CDR1 MNHEY, CDR2 SVGAGI. The sequence was obtained from a female donor with multiple sclerosis, enrolled in a pregnancy study. The chain has TRBV6-5 and TRBJ2-3; D perhaps matches TRBD2 (7 bases). This material consisted of peripheral blood, taken in the first trimester of pregnancy. This CDR3 reads CASSLGGAYTDTQYF. As DNA, the CDR3 is TGTGCCAGCAGTTTAGGGGGGGCCTACACAGATACGCAGTATTTT.